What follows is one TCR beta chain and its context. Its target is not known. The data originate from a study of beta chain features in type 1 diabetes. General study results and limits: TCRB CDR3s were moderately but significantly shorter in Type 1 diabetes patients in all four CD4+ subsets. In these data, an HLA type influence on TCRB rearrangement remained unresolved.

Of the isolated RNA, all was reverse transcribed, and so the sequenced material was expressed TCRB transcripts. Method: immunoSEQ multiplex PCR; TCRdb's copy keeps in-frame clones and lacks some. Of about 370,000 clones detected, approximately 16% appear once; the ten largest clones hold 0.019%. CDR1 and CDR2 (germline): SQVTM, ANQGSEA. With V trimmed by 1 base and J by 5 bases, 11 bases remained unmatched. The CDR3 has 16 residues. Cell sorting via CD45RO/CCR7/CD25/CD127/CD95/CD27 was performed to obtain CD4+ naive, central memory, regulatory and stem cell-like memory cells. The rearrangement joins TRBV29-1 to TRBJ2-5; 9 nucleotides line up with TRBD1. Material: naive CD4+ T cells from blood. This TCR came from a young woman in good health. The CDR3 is CSVEVLGTGFGETQYF. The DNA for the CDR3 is TGCAGCGTTGAAGTGTTGGGGACAGGGTTCGGGGAGACCCAGTACTTC.